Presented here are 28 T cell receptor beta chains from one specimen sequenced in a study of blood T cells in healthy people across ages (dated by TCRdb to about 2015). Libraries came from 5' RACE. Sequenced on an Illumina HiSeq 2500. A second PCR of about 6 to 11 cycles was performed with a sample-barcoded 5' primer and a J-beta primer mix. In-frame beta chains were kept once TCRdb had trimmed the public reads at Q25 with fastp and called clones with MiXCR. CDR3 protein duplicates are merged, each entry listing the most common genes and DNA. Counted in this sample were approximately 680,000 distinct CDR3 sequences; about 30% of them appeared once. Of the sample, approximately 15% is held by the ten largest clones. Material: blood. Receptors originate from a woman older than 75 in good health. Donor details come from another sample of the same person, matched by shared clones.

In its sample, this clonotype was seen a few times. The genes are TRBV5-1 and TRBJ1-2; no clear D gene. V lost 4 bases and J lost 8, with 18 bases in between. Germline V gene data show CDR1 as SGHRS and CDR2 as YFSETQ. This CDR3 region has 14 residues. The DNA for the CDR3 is TGCGCCAGCAGCCAAACCGGGCCCGCGGGGGGCTACACCTTC. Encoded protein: CASSQTGPAGGYTF.

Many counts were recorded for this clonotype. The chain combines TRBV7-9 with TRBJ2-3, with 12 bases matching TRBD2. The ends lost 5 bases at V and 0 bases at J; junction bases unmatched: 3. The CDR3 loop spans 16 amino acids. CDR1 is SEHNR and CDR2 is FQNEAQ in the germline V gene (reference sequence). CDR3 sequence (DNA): TGTGCCAGCAGCGACGGACTAGCGGGAAGCACAGATACGCAGTATTTT. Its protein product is CASSDGLAGSTDTQYF. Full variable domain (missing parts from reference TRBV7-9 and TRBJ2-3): DTGVSQNPRHKITKRGQNVTFRCDPISEHNRLYWYRQTLGQGPEFLTYFQNEAQLEKSRLLSDRFSAERPKGSFSTLEIQRTEQGDSAMYLCASSDGLAGSTDTQYFGPGTRLTVL.

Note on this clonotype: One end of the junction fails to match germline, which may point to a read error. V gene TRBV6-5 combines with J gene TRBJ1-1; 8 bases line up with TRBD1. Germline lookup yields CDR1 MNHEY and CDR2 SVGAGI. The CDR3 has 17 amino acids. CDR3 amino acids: CAGSYTGGIGWNTEAFF. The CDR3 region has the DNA TGTGCCGGCAGTTATACAGGGGGTATTGGCTGGAACACCGAAGCTTTCTTT.

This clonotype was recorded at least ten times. The CDR3 sequence: CASSMTLGGFDEKLFF. The DNA for the CDR3 is TGTGCCAGCAGCATGACGTTAGGGGGGTTCGATGAAAAACTGTTTTTT. V and J are TRBV9 and TRBJ1-4; maybe TRBD1 (6 bases). The germline V and J ends were trimmed by 4 bases and 6 bases, with 19 bases remaining between them. CDR3 size: 16 residues. CDR1 and CDR2 (germline): SGDLS, YYNGEE.

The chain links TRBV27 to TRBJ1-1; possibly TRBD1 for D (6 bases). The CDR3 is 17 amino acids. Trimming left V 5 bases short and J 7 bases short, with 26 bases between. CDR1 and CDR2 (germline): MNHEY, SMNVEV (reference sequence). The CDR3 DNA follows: TGTGCCAGCAGTGCCACCGTATCCCGGGGGGCGAGGCTTGAAGCTTTCTTT. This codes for CASSATVSRGARLEAFF.

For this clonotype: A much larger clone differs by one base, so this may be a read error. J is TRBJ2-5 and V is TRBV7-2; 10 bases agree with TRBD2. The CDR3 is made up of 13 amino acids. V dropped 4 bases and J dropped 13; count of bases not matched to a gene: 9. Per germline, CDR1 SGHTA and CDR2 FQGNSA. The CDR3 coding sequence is TGTGCCAGCAGCTCACTAGCGGGGCTATTTCGGTACTTC. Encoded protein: CASSSLAGLFRYF.

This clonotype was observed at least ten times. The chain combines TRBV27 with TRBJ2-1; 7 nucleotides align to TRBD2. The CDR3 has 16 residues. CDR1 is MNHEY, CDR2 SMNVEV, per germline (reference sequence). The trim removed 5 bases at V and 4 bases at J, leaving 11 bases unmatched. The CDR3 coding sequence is TGTGCCAGCAGTCCCCAAGGCGGGGGAAGGTACAATGAGCAGTTCTTC. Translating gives CASSPQGGGRYNEQFF.

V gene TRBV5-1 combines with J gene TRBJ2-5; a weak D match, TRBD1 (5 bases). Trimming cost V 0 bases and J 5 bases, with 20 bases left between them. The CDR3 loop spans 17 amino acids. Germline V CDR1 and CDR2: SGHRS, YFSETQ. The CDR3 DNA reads TGCGCCAGCAGCTTGGGAGTAGGGGCGGAATCCTGGGAGACCCAGTACTTC. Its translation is CASSLGVGAESWETQYF.

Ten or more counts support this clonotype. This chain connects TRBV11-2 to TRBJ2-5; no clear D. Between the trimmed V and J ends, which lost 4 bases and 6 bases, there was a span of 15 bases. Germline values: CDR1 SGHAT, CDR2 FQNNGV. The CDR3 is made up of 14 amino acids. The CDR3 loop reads CASSSRSPLKTQYF. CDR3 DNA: TGTGCCAGCAGCTCTCGCTCCCCTTTGAAGACCCAGTACTTC.

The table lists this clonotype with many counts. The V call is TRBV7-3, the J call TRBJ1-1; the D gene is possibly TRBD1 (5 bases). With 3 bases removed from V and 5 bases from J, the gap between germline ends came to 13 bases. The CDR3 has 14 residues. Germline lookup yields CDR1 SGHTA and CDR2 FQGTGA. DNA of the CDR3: TGTGCCAGCAGCTTGTACGGGGGTGGGACTGAAGCTTTCTTT. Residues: CASSLYGGGTEAFF.

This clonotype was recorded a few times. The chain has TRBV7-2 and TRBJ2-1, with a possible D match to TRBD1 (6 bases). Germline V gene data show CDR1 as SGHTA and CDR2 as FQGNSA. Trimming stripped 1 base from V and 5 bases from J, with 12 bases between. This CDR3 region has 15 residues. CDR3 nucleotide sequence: TGTGCCAGCAGCTTAGACAGGGCTAGCAACAATGAGCAGTTCTTC. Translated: CASSLDRASNNEQFF.

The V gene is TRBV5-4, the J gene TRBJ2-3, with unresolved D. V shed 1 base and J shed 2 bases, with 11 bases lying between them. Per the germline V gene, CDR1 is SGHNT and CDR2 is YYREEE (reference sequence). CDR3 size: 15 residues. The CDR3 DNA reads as TGTGCCAGCAGCTTGATTGGGGTACCCACAGATACGCAGTATTTT. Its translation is CASSLIGVPTDTQYF.

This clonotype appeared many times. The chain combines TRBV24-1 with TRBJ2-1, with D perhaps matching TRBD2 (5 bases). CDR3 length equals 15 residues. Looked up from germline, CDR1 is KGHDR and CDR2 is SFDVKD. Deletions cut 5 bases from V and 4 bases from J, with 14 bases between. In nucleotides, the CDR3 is TGTGCCACCAGTGGGAGGTCCCTGGGGTACAATGAGCAGTTCTTC. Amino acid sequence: CATSGRSLGYNEQFF.

CDR3 nucleotide sequence: TGTGCCAGCAGCCAATGGGGGGGGGCTGAAGCTTTCTTT. Encoded protein: CASSQWGGAEAFF. The chain couples TRBV16 to TRBJ1-1, with D maybe TRBD1 (5 bases). Deletions cut 1 base from V and 6 bases from J, with 9 bases between. Germline V gene data show CDR1 as KGHSY and CDR2 as FQNENV. The CDR3 loop spans 13 amino acids.

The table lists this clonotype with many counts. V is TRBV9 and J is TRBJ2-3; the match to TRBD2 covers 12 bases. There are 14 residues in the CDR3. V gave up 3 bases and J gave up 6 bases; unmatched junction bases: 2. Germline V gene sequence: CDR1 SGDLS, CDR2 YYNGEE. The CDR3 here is CASSAGTSGDTQYF. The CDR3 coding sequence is TGTGCCAGCAGCGCCGGGACTAGCGGGGATACGCAGTATTTT.

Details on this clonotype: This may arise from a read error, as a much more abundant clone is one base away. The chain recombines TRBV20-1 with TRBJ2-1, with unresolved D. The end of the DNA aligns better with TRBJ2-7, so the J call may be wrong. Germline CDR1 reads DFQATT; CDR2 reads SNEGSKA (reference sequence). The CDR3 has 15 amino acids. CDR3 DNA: TGCAGTGCTAGTAAGACCAGCAGCTCCTACAATGAGCAGTACTTC. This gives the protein CSASKTSSSYNEQYF.

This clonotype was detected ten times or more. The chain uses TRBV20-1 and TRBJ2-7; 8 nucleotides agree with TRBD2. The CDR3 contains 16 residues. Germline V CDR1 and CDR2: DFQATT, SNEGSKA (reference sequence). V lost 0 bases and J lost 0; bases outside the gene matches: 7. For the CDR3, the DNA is TGCAGTGCTAGAGATCGGGAGGGGCCTGCCTCCTACGAGCAGTACTTC. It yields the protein CSARDREGPASYEQYF.

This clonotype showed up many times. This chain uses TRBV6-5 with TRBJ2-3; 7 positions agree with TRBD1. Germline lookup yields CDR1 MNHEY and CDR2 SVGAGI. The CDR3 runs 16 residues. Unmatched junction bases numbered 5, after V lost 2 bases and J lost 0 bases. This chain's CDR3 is CASSYDGTVSTDTQYF. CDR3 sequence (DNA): TGTGCCAGCAGTTACGATGGGACAGTTAGCACAGATACGCAGTATTTT.

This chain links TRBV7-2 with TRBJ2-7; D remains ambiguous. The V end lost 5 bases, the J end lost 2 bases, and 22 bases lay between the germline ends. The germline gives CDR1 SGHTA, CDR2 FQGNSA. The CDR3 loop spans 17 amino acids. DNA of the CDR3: TGTGCCAGCAGCCGAGCATTGTCTAGGCAAAGCGCCTACGAGCAGTACTTC. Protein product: CASSRALSRQSAYEQYF.

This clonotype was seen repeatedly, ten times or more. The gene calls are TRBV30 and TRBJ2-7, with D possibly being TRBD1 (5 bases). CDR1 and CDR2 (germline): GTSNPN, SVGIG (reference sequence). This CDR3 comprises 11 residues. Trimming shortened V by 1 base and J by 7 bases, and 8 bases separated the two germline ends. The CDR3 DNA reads TGTGCCTGGAGTGGCCGACAGGAGCAGTACTTC. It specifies CAWSGRQEQYF.

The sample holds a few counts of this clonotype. CDR3 DNA: TGTGCCAGCAACGGGGGTCCCTACAATGAGCAGTTCTTC. Translated, it gives CASNGGPYNEQFF. This chain joins TRBV28 and TRBJ2-1, with a possible D match to TRBD2 (6 bases). The V gene's germline CDR1 is MDHEN and CDR2 SYDVKM. The CDR3 has 13 residues. The V gene lost 7 bases and the J gene lost 2 bases, with 9 bases spanning the gap.

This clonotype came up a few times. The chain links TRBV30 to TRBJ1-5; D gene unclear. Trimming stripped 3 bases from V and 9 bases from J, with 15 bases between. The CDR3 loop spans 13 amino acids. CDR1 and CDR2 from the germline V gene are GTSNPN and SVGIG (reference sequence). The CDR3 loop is CAWRGGSESPQHF. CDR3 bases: TGTGCCTGGAGGGGAGGATCCGAATCGCCCCAGCATTTT.

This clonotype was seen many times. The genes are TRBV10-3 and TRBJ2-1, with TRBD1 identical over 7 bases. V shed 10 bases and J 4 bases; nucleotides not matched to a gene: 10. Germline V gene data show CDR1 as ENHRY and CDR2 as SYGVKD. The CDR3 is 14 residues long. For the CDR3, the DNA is TGTGCCACTTCCCCGGGACAGCCATACAATGAGCAGTTCTTC. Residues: CATSPGQPYNEQFF.

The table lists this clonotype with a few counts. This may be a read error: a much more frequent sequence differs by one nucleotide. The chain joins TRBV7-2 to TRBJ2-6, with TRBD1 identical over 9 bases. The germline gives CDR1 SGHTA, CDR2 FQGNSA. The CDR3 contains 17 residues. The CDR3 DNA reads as TGTGCCAGCAGCTTAGCGGGGACAGGGCCTGGGGCCAACGTCCGGACTTTC. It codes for CASSLAGTGPGANVRTF.

CDR3 nucleotides: TGTGCCAGCAGCTTGCGCCTAGCGGGGGGACACTCCTACGAGCAGTTCTTC. It yields the protein CASSLRLAGGHSYEQFF. The chain couples TRBV3-1 to TRBJ2-1; 11 bases agree with TRBD2. The ends lost 5 bases at V and 10 bases at J; junction bases unmatched: 16. There are 17 residues in the CDR3. Per the germline V gene, CDR1 is LGHDT and CDR2 is YNNKEL (reference sequence).

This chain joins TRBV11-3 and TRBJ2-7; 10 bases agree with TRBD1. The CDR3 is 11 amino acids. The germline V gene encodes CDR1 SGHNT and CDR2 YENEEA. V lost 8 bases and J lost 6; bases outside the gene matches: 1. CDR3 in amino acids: CASGTGAEQYF. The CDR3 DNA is TGTGCCAGCGGGACAGGGGCCGAGCAGTACTTC.

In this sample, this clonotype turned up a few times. CDR3 in amino acids: CAWGGRLRMNNEQFF. In nucleotides, the CDR3 is TGTGCCTGGGGGGGGAGGCTCCGAATGAACAATGAGCAGTTCTTC. The V and J genes are TRBV30 and TRBJ2-1; D may be TRBD2 (6 bases). Germline V gene lookup returns CDR1 GTSNPN and CDR2 SVGIG (reference sequence). V lost 5 bases to trimming and J lost 5 bases, with 19 bases between them. The CDR3 loop spans 15 amino acids.

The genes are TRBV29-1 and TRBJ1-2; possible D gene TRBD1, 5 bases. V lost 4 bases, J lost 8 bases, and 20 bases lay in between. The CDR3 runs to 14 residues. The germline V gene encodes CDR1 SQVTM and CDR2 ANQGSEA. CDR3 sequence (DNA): TGCAGCGTTGTCCTGGGAAAGGGGACGACGGGCTACACCTTC. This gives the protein CSVVLGKGTTGYTF.